The rows below give T cell receptor beta chains drawn from one sample of a study of blood T cells in healthy people across ages. TCRdb called the 5' RACE reads again in MiXCR, with one record for every CDR3 protein. The table lists more than 800,000 distinct CDR3 sequences, 29% of them singletons, with 15% to 20% in the top ten. The sequenced material came from blood. All receptors derive from an elderly woman in good health. CDR3s include the opening cysteine and the closing phenylalanine or tryptophan. D genes are given only for firm matches. A clone size is listed for some rows: how often the clone was seen (once, few, many), or a class if it is expanded.

TRBJ2-2,TRBV20-1,NA,NA,TGCAGGGCTTCCCCAGGGACCGGGGAGCTGTTTTTT,CRASPGTGELFF
TRBJ2-1,TRBV18,NA,NA,TGTGCCAGCTCACCTACGATAGGTATCCGCCAATATGAGCAGTTCTTC,CASSPTIGIRQYEQFF
TRBJ2-5,TRBV12-3/TRBV12-4,few,TRBD1,TGTGCCAGCAGTTCGGGACAGTTCACTACCTACTTC,CASSSGQFTTYF
TRBJ2-7,TRBV20-1,many,NA,TGCAGTGCTAGAGATAGGGGAAGGTACGAGCAGTACTTC,CSARDRGRYEQYF
TRBJ1-1,TRBV29-1,few,NA,TGCAGCGTAGTTTCAGGGTATCTTGGCACTGAAGCTTTCTTT,CSVVSGYLGTEAFF
TRBJ2-7,TRBV7-8,many,NA,TGTGCCAGCAGCCCCAGGGTACGGGGAACCTACGAGCAGTACTTC,CASSPRVRGTYEQYF
TRBJ2-1,TRBV7-2,NA,TRBD1,TGTGCCAGCAGCCTACAGTCCGGGACAGGGGGAAGGAATGAGCAGTTCTTC,CASSLQSGTGGRNEQFF
TRBJ2-5,TRBV6-5,NA,TRBD2,TGTGCCGGCAGTTACCCCCGGGGGGGCCTGGGGGAGCAGTACTTC,CAGSYPRGGLGEQYF
TRBJ2-5,TRBV30,few,NA,TGTGCCTGGAGTAAGGGTGGCCGGGGGGAGACCCAGTACTTC,CAWSKGGRGETQYF
TRBJ1-2,TRBV9,few,TRBD1,TGTGCCAGCAGCGCCCAGACAGGGGAAAACTATGGCTACACCTTC,CASSAQTGENYGYTF
TRBJ2-6,TRBV24-1,few,NA,TGTGCCACCAGTGATTTCTTGGGTGATGGGGCCAACGTCCTGACTTTC,CATSDFLGDGANVLTF
TRBJ1-2,TRBV4-3,NA,NA,TGCGCCAGCAGCCAGGATGGGGGGGTTTACCGAGCTAACTATGGCTACACCTTC,CASSQDGGVYRANYGYTF